The 30 T cell receptor beta chains given below trace back to one sample, sequenced in a study of blood T cells in healthy people across ages. A sample-barcoded 5' primer and a J-beta primer mix were used in a second PCR of roughly 6 to 12 cycles. TCRdb re-called the 5' RACE reads with MiXCR, one entry per CDR3 protein. The data contain roughly 1,700,000 distinct CDR3 sequences, 28% of them singletons. Sequencing used blood. The receptors were sampled from a woman in her thirties in good health.

The genes are TRBV28 and TRBJ2-1, with 8 positions matching TRBD2. Germline values: CDR1 MDHEN, CDR2 SYDVKM. V gave up 2 bases and J gave up 8 bases; unmatched junction bases: 14. The CDR3 is made up of 17 amino acids. The CDR3 sequence is CASSLLPLAGNLHEQFF. CDR3 DNA: TGTGCCAGCAGTTTACTGCCTCTAGCGGGTAATTTGCATGAGCAGTTCTTC.

This clonotype was found a few times. This chain's CDR3 is CSARGLAGATPHEQYF. The CDR3 nucleotides are TGCAGTGCTAGGGGACTAGCGGGAGCCACGCCCCACGAGCAGTACTTC. The rearrangement links TRBV20-1 to TRBJ2-7, with 14 bases matching TRBD2. The CDR3 length is 16 residues. Trimming took 3 bases from V and 5 from J; bases not matched to a gene: 9. Germline CDR1 is DFQATT and CDR2 is SNEGSKA (reference sequence).

The chain joins TRBV12-3 or TRBV12-4 to TRBJ1-6; TRBD1 agrees at 8 bases. J lost 9 bases, V lost 6 bases, and 10 bases had no gene match. The CDR3 totals 15 residues. The CDR3 spells CASSPPTGGRSPLHF. CDR3 nucleotides: TGTGCCAGCAGCCCACCTACAGGGGGACGTTCACCCCTCCACTTT.

This clonotype has more than one count but fewer than ten. DNA of the CDR3: TGTGCCACCGCCGACAGCTACAATGAGCAGTTCTTC. Its protein product is CATADSYNEQFF. This chain connects TRBV24-1 to TRBJ2-1, with D maybe TRBD1 (5 bases). Trimming removed 9 bases from V and 3 bases from J, with 8 bases in between. The germline V gene has CDR1 KGHDR and CDR2 SFDVKD. The CDR3 totals 12 residues.

CDR3 DNA sequence: TGTGCCACCAGCAGCTCCCTTAATTCACCCCTCCACTTT. Its protein is CATSSSLNSPLHF. The chain is built from TRBV15 and TRBJ1-6; D remains ambiguous. CDR1 LNHNV and CDR2 YYDKDF come from the germline V gene (reference sequence). The CDR3 loop spans 13 amino acids. Trimming shortened V by 3 bases and J by 6 bases, and 6 bases separated the two germline ends.

This clonotype was detected many times. This chain links TRBV20-1 with TRBJ1-5, with 7 bases fitting TRBD1. The CDR3 is 14 residues long. From germline, CDR1 is DFQATT and CDR2 SNEGSKA (reference sequence). V shed 1 base, J shed 4 bases, and the junction held 4 bases outside the gene matches. The CDR3 DNA follows: TGCAGTGCTAGAGGCTCGGACAGGAATCAGCCCCAGCATTTT. Translated, it gives CSARGSDRNQPQHF.

In its sample, this clonotype was seen a few times. The chain is built from TRBV4-1 and TRBJ1-2; D is unclear. This CDR3 is 16 amino acids long. Looked up from germline, CDR1 is MGHRA and CDR2 is YSYEKL. Trimming removed 1 base from V and 5 bases from J, with 17 bases in between. CDR3 sequence: CASSQVVRAAQYGYTF. The CDR3 DNA follows: TGCGCCAGCAGCCAAGTAGTTAGGGCGGCCCAGTATGGCTACACCTTC.

The V and J genes are TRBV21-1 and TRBJ2-7; TRBD1, as called in the table, went unchecked against the DNA. TRBV21-1 is noted as a pseudogene. The CDR3 loop spans 16 amino acids. The CDR3 spells CASSKEGDRFTYEQYF. The CDR3 DNA reads as TGTGCCAGCAGCAAAGAAGGAGACAGATTTACCTACGAGCAGTACTTC.

CDR3 residues: CASSQEASGGIVETQYF. The CDR3 DNA follows: TGCGCCAGCAGCCAAGAGGCTAGCGGGGGGATAGTGGAGACCCAGTACTTC. J is TRBJ2-5 and V is TRBV4-1; 11 nucleotides line up with TRBD2. The CDR3 is 17 amino acids. The trim removed 0 bases at V and 5 bases at J, leaving 8 bases unmatched. Germline V gene data show CDR1 as MGHRA and CDR2 as YSYEKL.

To note about this clonotype: A read error may explain this, as a much larger clone is one base away. The chain combines TRBV3-1 with TRBJ2-1; 7 positions agree with TRBD2. Per germline, CDR1 LGHDT and CDR2 YNNKEL (reference sequence). The length of the CDR3 is 13 residues. In nucleotides, the CDR3 is TGTGCCAGCAGCGGGAGGGCCTACAATGGGCAGTTCTTC. It codes for CASSGRAYNGQFF.

This clonotype was counted between two and nine times. The chain carries TRBV7-2 and TRBJ2-7; the match to TRBD2 covers 7 bases. CDR1 is SGHTA, CDR2 FQGNSA, per germline. V was pared by 2 bases and J by 4 bases, with 11 bases of the junction left unmatched. The CDR3 is made up of 16 amino acids. The CDR3 sequence is CASSLWVGPGGYEQYF. CDR3 sequence (DNA): TGTGCCAGCAGCTTATGGGTTGGGCCGGGAGGTTACGAGCAGTACTTC.

The chain joins TRBV20-1 to TRBJ2-5, with 8 bases matching TRBD2. Germline CDR1 is DFQATT and CDR2 is SNEGSKA (reference sequence). The CDR3 sequence is 15 residues long. The ends lost 3 bases at V and 0 bases at J; junction bases unmatched: 6. DNA of the CDR3: TGCAGTGCTAGTAAACTAGCGGATAACCAAGAGACCCAGTACTTC. Amino acid sequence: CSASKLADNQETQYF.

The rearrangement links TRBV9 to TRBJ2-1, with D perhaps TRBD2 (6 bases). The germline gives CDR1 SGDLS, CDR2 YYNGEE. V lost 0 bases, J lost 4 bases, and 14 bases lay in between. The CDR3 is made up of 16 amino acids. CDR3 region: CASSVGLAPAYNEQFF. The DNA of the CDR3 is TGTGCCAGCAGCGTAGGCCTAGCGCCAGCTTACAATGAGCAGTTCTTC.

This clonotype was detected only a few times. V gene TRBV3-1 combines with J gene TRBJ2-7; weak D call: TRBD2 (6 bases). Trimming removed 3 bases from V and 5 bases from J, with 14 bases in between. Germline V gives CDR1 LGHDT, CDR2 YNNKEL (reference sequence). The CDR3 spans 14 residues. CDR3 residues: CASSQPLRGNEQYF. DNA for the CDR3: TGTGCCAGCAGCCAGCCTCTCCGGGGGAACGAGCAGTACTTC.

In the case of this clonotype: A much larger clone differs by one base, so this may be a read error. V and J are TRBV20-1 and TRBJ2-4; no clear D. CDR1 and CDR2 (germline): DFQATT, SNEGSKA (reference sequence). The CDR3 is made up of 12 amino acids. The V end was cut by 5 bases, the J end by 13 bases, with 18 bases between. CDR3 sequence (DNA): TGCAGTGCTCCCCTTGGTGGGAATGAGCAGTACTTC. It is translated as CSAPLGGNEQYF.

About this clonotype: The junction shows a germline mismatch at one end, possibly a read error. The chain links TRBV14 to TRBJ1-2; D unresolved. Germline lookup yields CDR1 SGHDN and CDR2 FVKESK. The CDR3 consists of 15 residues. The CDR3 DNA sequence: TGTGCCAGCACCCAATATAGTGGGGTATCCTATGGCTACACCTTC. The encoded protein is CASTQYSGVSYGYTF.

The chain joins TRBV28 to TRBJ1-6; D remains ambiguous. The germline V gene encodes CDR1 MDHEN and CDR2 SYDVKM. The CDR3 is 14 residues long. V lost 7 bases and J lost 7, with 14 bases in between. The CDR3 DNA is TGTGCCAGCACCCTGGGTACAGTAAATTCACCCCTCCACTTT. This encodes CASTLGTVNSPLHF.

The chain is built from TRBV3-1 and TRBJ1-4; perhaps TRBD1 as D (5 bases). Per the germline V gene, CDR1 is LGHDT and CDR2 is YNNKEL (reference sequence). CDR3 length: 18 residues. With 2 bases removed from V and 11 bases from J, the gap between germline ends came to 27 bases. As DNA, the CDR3 is TGTGCCAGCAGCCAATTAGGAGTGGCCAGGGACCCCCTGAAGAAACTGTTTTTT. This translates into CASSQLGVARDPLKKLFF.

This clonotype was picked up many times. The chain links TRBV29-1 to TRBJ2-6; no definite D call. The ends were cut back, 8 bases at V and 2 bases at J, with 10 bases in the middle. The germline gives CDR1 SQVTM, CDR2 ANQGSEA. The CDR3 covers 13 residues. The CDR3 region has the DNA TGCAGCACGCGTCTTACTGGGGCCAACGTCCTGACTTTC. Translation: CSTRLTGANVLTF.

The CDR3 sequence: CASSRTGRGAFF. DNA for the CDR3: TGTGCCAGCAGCCGAACCGGGCGAGGAGCTTTCTTT. This chain uses TRBV12-3 or TRBV12-4 with TRBJ1-1; D gene uncertain. Trimming removed 6 bases at V and 10 bases at J, with 15 bases between. CDR3 length: 12 amino acids.

This clonotype showed up just a few times. The V call is TRBV29-1, the J call TRBJ1-1; no reliable D call. From germline, CDR1 is SQVTM and CDR2 ANQGSEA. Trimming took 4 bases from V and 3 from J, leaving 3 bases between them. The CDR3 contains 10 residues. DNA of the CDR3: TGCAGCGTTGTTTACACTGAAGCTTTCTTT. This translates into CSVVYTEAFF.

The V and J genes are TRBV25-1 and TRBJ1-5; D is unclear. CDR1 and CDR2 (germline): MGHDK, SYGVNS. Deletions cut 5 bases from V and 9 bases from J, with 14 bases between. The CDR3 extends over 13 amino acids. The CDR3 reads CASSPVGSSPQHF. The CDR3 DNA reads TGTGCCAGCAGTCCCGTAGGATCATCGCCCCAGCATTTT.

The chain joins TRBV5-6 to TRBJ2-7, with 8 bases lining up with TRBD1. J gave up 3 bases and V 4 bases, and 9 bases lay outside the gene matches. The CDR3 is 15 amino acids. Germline-derived CDR1 and CDR2 are SGHDT and YYEEEE. CDR3 DNA: TGTGCCAGCAGCATACAGGGGGTTCTTGGCTACGAGCAGTACTTC. Encoded protein: CASSIQGVLGYEQYF.

The gene calls are TRBV5-1 and TRBJ2-3; 8 nucleotides agree with TRBD1. The V gene's germline CDR1 is SGHRS and CDR2 YFSETQ. The CDR3 is 16 residues long. V shed 0 bases, J shed 5 bases, and the junction held 8 bases outside the gene matches. CDR3 loop: CASSLELPGGEDTQYF. Written as DNA, the CDR3 is TGCGCCAGCAGCTTGGAACTACCAGGGGGCGAAGATACGCAGTATTTT. Full variable domain (remainder filled in from reference TRBV5-1 and TRBJ2-3): KAGVTQTPRYLIKTRGQQVTLSCSPISGHRSVSWYQQTPGQGLQFLFEYFSETQRNKGNFPGRFSGRQFSNSRSEMNVSTLELGDSALYLCASSLELPGGEDTQYFGPGTRLTVL.

This clonotype appeared a few times. V gene TRBV7-9 combines with J gene TRBJ2-1; no firm D call. Germline CDR1 reads SEHNR; CDR2 reads FQNEAQ (reference sequence). This CDR3 contains 11 residues. Trimming stripped 7 bases from V and 6 bases from J, with 7 bases between. This chain's CDR3 is CASNSSNEQFF. The CDR3 DNA follows: TGTGCCAGCAACTCTAGCAATGAGCAGTTCTTC.

About this clonotype: A much larger clone differs from this one at a single base, so this may be a read error. The chain recombines TRBV20-1 with TRBJ2-7; D remains unclear. Germline V lookup: CDR1 DFQATT, CDR2 SNEGSKA (reference sequence). The ends were cut back, 1 base at V and 7 bases at J, with 14 bases in the middle. The CDR3 extends over 13 amino acids. Here the CDR3 reads CSARGISYNEQYF. The CDR3 DNA follows: TGCAGTGCTAGAGGGATCTCCTACAATGAGCAGTACTTC.

Concerning this clonotype itself: An end of the junction differs from the germline gene, which may be a read error. V and J are TRBV12-3 or TRBV12-4 and TRBJ2-3; D is ambiguous. The CDR3 is 15 amino acids. The CDR3 region is CASSGSAERTDAQYF. The CDR3 coding sequence is TGTGCCAGCAGCGGGTCGGCGGAGCGCACAGATGCGCAGTATTTT.

This chain connects TRBV4-2 to TRBJ2-7, with D hard to call. Germline CDR1 is LGHNA and CDR2 is YNFKEQ. The CDR3 totals 15 residues. The V and J ends lost 0 bases and 3 bases respectively, with 12 bases between them. The CDR3, as DNA: TGTGCCAGCAGCCAAGAATCGAGAGTCTTCTACGAGCAGTACTTC. This codes for CASSQESRVFYEQYF.

The chain combines TRBV12-3 or TRBV12-4 with TRBJ1-2; D gene uncertain. This CDR3 has 13 amino acids. V lost 4 bases and J lost 10, with 16 bases in between. The CDR3 loop reads CASSSPSRVAYTF. CDR3 nucleotides: TGTGCCAGCAGTTCACCTTCTCGGGTAGCCTACACCTTC.

This chain connects TRBV20-1 to TRBJ2-5; D possibly corresponds to TRBD2 (6 bases). The CDR3 runs 11 residues. V shed 8 bases and J shed 11 bases, with 18 bases lying between them. From germline, CDR1 is DFQATT and CDR2 SNEGSKA (reference sequence). The CDR3 loop is CSTDYRGEQYF. CDR3 DNA sequence: TGCAGTACGGACTACAGAGGGGAGCAGTACTTC.